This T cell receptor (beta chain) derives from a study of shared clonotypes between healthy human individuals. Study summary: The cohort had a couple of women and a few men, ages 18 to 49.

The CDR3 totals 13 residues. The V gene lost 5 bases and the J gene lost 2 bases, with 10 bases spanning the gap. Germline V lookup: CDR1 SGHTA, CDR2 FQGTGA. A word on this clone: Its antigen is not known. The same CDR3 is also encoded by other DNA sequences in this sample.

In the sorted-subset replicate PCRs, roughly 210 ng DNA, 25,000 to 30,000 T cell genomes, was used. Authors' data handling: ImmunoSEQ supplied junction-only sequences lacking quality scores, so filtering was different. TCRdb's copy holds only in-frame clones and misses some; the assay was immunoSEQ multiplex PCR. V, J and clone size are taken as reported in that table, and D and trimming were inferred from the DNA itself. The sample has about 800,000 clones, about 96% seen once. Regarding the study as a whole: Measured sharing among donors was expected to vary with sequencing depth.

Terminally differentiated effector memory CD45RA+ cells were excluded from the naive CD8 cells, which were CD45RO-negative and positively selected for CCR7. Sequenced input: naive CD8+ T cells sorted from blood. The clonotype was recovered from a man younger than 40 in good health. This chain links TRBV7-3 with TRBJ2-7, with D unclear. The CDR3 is CASSLYPTYEQYF. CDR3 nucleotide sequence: TGTGCCAGCAGCCTCTATCCGACCTACGAGCAGTACTTC.